These T cell receptor beta chains were read from a single sample in a study of T cells expressing NK-cell markers. TCRdb reprocessed the 5' RACE reads; each CDR3 protein has one entry and no DNA is given. Its table lists about 390,000 distinct CDR3 sequences. Material for sequencing was blood T cells: a sorted CD56 or NKG2C T cell subset, CD4+ or CD8+ T cells, or bulk PBMC T cells (not recorded which). The receptors shown here come from a woman aged 45-65 years in good health. Both conserved end residues are part of each CDR3.

v_call	j_call	cdr3_aa
TRBV11-3	TRBJ2-5	CASSLWMETQYF
TRBV7-9	TRBJ1-1	CASSLARAGGTEAFF
TRBV20-1	TRBJ2-7	CSARVQGPTPEIYEQYF
TRBV12-3/TRBV12-4	TRBJ2-3	CASSFAGRDTQYF
TRBV4-2	TRBJ2-1	CASSRAPVDPSNEQFF
TRBV7-9	TRBJ2-1	CASSPPGLAGNEQFF
TRBV2	TRBJ1-5	CASSGRSDQPQHF
TRBV30	TRBJ1-3	CAWGQGYTIYF
TRBV20-1	TRBJ2-7	CSARGGTETYEQYF
TRBV24-1	TRBJ2-1	CATSDSLAGGLDEQFF
TRBV12-5	TRBJ1-1	CASGFGQGAPNTEAFF
TRBV12-3/TRBV12-4	TRBJ2-3	CASSLHARGTDTQYF
TRBV25-1	TRBJ2-7	CASNRAGSEQYF
TRBV7-6	TRBJ2-1	CASSTSGISSDNEQFF
TRBV5-6	TRBJ2-3	CATEVWVVTDTQYF
TRBV7-2	TRBJ2-5	CASSLWAGNGQETQYF
TRBV9	TRBJ2-2	CASSVGGTGTAGELFF
TRBV5-1	TRBJ1-2	CASSPGQVGERYTF
TRBV11-3	TRBJ2-3	CASSTPVAGGGADTQYF
TRBV5-1	TRBJ2-2	CASSLTGNTGELFF
TRBV27	TRBJ1-6	CASISLGDSYNSPLHF
TRBV12-3/TRBV12-4	TRBJ2-7	CASTLDRARNEQYF
TRBV7-9	TRBJ2-5	CASSSHSYQETQYF
TRBV5-1	TRBJ2-3	CASTPGTRDTQYF
TRBV5-1	TRBJ2-7	CASTEGTDYEQYF
TRBV29-1	TRBJ2-3	CSVEGGHFTDTQYF
TRBV18	TRBJ2-5	CASSGRNEETQYF
TRBV7-7	TRBJ2-7	CASSTSPRDEQYF
TRBV7-6	TRBJ2-1	CASSLSPSYYNEQFF
TRBV19	TRBJ1-1	CASSIDGRGTEAFF
TRBV14	TRBJ2-3	CASSQYLRVGTPDTQYF
TRBV6-1	TRBJ2-1	CASSEVPGTTHGSGTYNEQFF
TRBV5-1	TRBJ2-7	CASRRDGGEQYF
TRBV20-1	TRBJ2-1	CSATVLNEQFF
TRBV7-2	TRBJ2-3	CASSRGGQADTQYF
TRBV19	TRBJ2-7	CASSSPGSTYEQYF
TRBV4-1	TRBJ2-1	CASSQVGVIYNEQFF
TRBV6-5	TRBJ2-1	CASSYPGTSGSVQFF
TRBV7-9	TRBJ2-1	CASSLVGAELDEQFF
TRBV7-9	TRBJ2-7	CATWEGAYEQYF
TRBV28	TRBJ2-1	CASLQGIDEQFF
TRBV3-1	TRBJ2-5	CASSQARTVQETQYF
TRBV27	TRBJ2-1	CASKASGSYNEQFF
TRBV7-3	TRBJ2-6	CASSLKAPGANVLTF
TRBV29-1	TRBJ2-7	CSVGRGYEQYF
TRBV7-9	TRBJ2-3	CASSLKNSGSSDTQYF
TRBV24-1	TRBJ2-1	CATSGGFNEQFF
TRBV29-1	TRBJ1-3	CSVLVENTIYF
TRBV5-1	TRBJ2-7	CASSLGSGVLYEQYF
TRBV7-8	TRBJ2-1	CASSHSRLASYNEQFF
TRBV20-1	TRBJ2-3	CSARDLGLAGVTDTQYF
TRBV12-3/TRBV12-4	TRBJ2-5	CASSPGGLAGYETQYF
TRBV24-1	TRBJ1-2	CATSDEGQRGYTF
TRBV7-9	TRBJ2-1	CASSPGLADLPSYNEQFF